This T cell receptor beta chain was observed in a study of human T cells and chemical hapten exposure. Via MiXCR, TCRdb re-called the RACE reads, giving one row per CDR3 protein. Of 180,000 or so distinct CDR3 sequences listed, around 30% are singletons. Regarding time point: pre-sensitization, week 0. Treatment here: therapeutic diphenylcyclopropenone sensitization with weekly scalp DPC. The drawing of blood occurred before each patch test was applied. The CDR3 consists of 14 residues. Germline loops: CDR1 SQVTM, CDR2 ANQGSEA. V lost 3 bases, J lost 6 bases, and 5 bases stayed unmatched. The chain uses TRBV29-1 and TRBJ2-2, with 9 bases fitting TRBD1. This specimen consisted of whole blood, obtained in connection with sensitization to the hapten diphenylcyclopropenone (DPC). This clonotype was sampled from a woman aged 25-40 years with alopecia areata. Some clones in this sample may be carry-over from other donors' samples. The CDR3 spells CSVDSGQGPGELFF. CDR3 coding DNA: TGCAGCGTTGATTCGGGACAGGGTCCCGGGGAGCTGTTTTTT.